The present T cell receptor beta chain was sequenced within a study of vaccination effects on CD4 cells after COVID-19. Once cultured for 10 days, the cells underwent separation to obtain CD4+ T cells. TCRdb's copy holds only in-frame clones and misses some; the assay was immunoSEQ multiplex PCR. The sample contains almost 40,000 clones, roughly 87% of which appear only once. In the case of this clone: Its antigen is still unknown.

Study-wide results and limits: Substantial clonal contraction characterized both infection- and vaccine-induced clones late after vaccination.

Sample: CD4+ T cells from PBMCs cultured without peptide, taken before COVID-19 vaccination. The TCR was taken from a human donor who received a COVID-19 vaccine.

The CDR3: CAWSVTSNQPQHF. The CDR3 region has the DNA TGTGCCTGGAGTGTGACTAGCAATCAGCCCCAGCATTTT. J is TRBJ1-5 and V is TRBV30; D is unresolved. The CDR3 extends over 13 amino acids. Trimming pared 0 bases from V and 0 bases from J, leaving 3 bases between. The germline V gene encodes CDR1 GTSNPN and CDR2 SVGIG (reference sequence).